The sequence of this TCR beta chain was determined in a study of T-cell reconstitution after alpha-beta-depleted transplantation in children. The TCRbeta library was prepared with unique molecular identifiers. TCRdb processed the PCR reads anew with MiXCR; each CDR3 protein has one entry. This sample has some 130,000 distinct CDR3 sequences, with roughly 9.7% found just once. With 0 bases removed from V and 9 bases from J, the gap between germline ends came to 20 bases. This CDR3 is 16 amino acids long. CDR1 and CDR2 (germline): LGHNA, YSLEER. A note on this clonotype: Its target is unknown.

Study-wide findings and caveats: Newly produced T cells mostly provided counts and TCRbeta diversity after one year, as hyperexpanded clones declined.

The sample in question was PBMCs, mostly from graft donor cells, obtained 180 days after TCRalphabeta/CD19-depleted stem cell transplant. V usage is TRBV4-3 and J usage is TRBJ2-5; perhaps TRBD2 as D (6 bases). This receptor was taken from a girl under three years old who had a stem cell transplant for combined immunodeficiency, so the T cells may come from the graft donor. The CDR3: CASSQDLGTLWWAQYF. The CDR3 DNA sequence: TGCGCCAGCAGCCAAGATTTAGGGACTCTCTGGTGGGCCCAGTACTTC.